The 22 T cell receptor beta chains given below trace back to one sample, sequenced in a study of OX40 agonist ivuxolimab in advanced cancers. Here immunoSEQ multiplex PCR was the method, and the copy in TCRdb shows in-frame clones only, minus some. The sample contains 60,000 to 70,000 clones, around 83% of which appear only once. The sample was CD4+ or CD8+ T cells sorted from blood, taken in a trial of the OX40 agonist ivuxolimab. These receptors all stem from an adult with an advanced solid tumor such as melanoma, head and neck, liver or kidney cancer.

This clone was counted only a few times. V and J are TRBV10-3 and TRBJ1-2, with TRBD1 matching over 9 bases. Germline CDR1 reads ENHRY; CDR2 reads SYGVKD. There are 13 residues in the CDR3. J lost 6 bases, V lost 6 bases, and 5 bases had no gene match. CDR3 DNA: TGTGCCATCAGGGTGACAGGGGGACATGGCTACACCTTC. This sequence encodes CAIRVTGGHGYTF.

The CDR3 loop is CASSPGPNTEAFF. CDR3 coding DNA: TGTGCCAGCAGCCCGGGGCCGAACACTGAAGCTTTCTTT. The V gene is TRBV5-4, the J gene TRBJ1-1, with D maybe TRBD1 (5 bases). CDR1 is SGHNT, CDR2 YYREEE, per germline (reference sequence). V was shortened by 4 bases and J by 1 base, with 8 bases between the two germline ends. This CDR3 spans 13 amino acids.

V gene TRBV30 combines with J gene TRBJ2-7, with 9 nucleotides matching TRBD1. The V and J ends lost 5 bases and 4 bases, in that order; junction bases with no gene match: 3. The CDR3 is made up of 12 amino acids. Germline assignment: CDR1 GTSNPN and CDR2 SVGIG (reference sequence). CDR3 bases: TGTGCCTGGGGGGACAGGGAGTACGAGCAGTACTTC. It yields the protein CAWGDREYEQYF.

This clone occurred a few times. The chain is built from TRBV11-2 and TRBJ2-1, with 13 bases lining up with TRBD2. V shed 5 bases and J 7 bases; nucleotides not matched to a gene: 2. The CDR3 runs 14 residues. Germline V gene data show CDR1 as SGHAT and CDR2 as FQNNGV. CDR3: CASSKGLAGNEQFF. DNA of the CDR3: TGTGCCAGCAGCAAGGGACTAGCGGGAAATGAGCAGTTCTTC.

CDR3 bases: TGTGCCAGCAGCTTGCCAGCTAACTATGGCTACACCTTC. Translation gives CASSLPANYGYTF. This chain uses TRBV5-4 with TRBJ1-2; D is unresolved. This CDR3 is built from 13 residues. Trimming took off 1 base at V and 0 bases at J, with 4 bases between the two ends. The germline gives CDR1 SGHNT, CDR2 YYREEE (reference sequence).

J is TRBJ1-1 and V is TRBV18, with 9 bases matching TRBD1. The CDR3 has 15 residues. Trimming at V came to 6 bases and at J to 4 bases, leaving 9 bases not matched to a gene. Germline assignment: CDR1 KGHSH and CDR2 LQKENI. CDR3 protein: CASSSGTGRITEAFF. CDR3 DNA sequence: TGTGCCAGCTCCTCCGGGACAGGGAGGATCACTGAAGCTTTCTTT.

CDR3 in DNA: TGCAGCGTTGATTATATGTACACTGAAGCTTTCTTT. Translated, it gives CSVDYMYTEAFF. V is TRBV29-1 and J is TRBJ1-1, with unresolved D. CDR1 is SQVTM, CDR2 ANQGSEA, per germline. The CDR3 spans 12 residues. Trimming pared 3 bases from V and 3 bases from J, leaving 8 bases between.

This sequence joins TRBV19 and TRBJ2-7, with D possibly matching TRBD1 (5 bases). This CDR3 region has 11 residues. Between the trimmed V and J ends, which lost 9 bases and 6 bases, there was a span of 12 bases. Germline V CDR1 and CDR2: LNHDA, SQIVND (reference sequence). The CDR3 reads CASNQGLEQYF. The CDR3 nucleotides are TGTGCCAGCAATCAGGGCCTCGAGCAGTACTTC.

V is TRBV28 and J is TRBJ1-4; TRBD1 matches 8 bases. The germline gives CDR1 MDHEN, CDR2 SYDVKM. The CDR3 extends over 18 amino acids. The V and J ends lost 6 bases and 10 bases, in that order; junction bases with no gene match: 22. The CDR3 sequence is CASRASSVLDRVRGKLFF. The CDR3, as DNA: TGTGCCAGCAGGGCTTCCTCAGTTTTGGACAGGGTGAGGGGAAAACTGTTTTTT.

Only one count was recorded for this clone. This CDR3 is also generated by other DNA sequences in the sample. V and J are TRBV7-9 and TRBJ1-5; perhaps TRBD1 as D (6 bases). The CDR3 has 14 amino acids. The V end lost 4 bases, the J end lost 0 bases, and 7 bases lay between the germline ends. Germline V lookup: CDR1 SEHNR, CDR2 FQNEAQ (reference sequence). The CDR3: CASSSDSSNQPQHF. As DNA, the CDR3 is TGTGCCAGCAGCTCGGACAGTAGCAATCAGCCCCAGCATTTT. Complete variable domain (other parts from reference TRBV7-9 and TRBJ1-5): DTGVSQNPRHKITKRGQNVTFRCDPISEHNRLYWYRQTLGQGPEFLTYFQNEAQLEKSRLLSDRFSAERPKGSFSTLEIQRTEQGDSAMYLCASSSDSSNQPQHFGDGTRLSIL.

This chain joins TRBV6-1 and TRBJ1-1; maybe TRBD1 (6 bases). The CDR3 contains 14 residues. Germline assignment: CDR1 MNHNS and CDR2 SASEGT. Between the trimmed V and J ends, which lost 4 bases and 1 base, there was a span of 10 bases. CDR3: CASSAGVGNTEAFF. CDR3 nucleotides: TGTGCCAGCAGTGCAGGGGTCGGGAACACTGAAGCTTTCTTT.

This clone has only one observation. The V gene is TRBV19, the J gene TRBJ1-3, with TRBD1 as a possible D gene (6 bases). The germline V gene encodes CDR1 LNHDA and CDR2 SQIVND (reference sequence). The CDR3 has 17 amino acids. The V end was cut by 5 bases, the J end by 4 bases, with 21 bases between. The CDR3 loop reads CASSATQGFDSGNTIYF. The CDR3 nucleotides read TGTGCCAGTAGTGCGACACAGGGTTTCGATTCGGGAAACACCATATATTTT.

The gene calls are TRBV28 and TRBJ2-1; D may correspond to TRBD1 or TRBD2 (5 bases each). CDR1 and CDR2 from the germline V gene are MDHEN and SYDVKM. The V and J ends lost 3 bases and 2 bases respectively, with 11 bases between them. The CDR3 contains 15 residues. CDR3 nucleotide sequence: TGTGCCAGCAGTTTTGGGGGACGACCCTACAATGAGCAGTTCTTC. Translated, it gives CASSFGGRPYNEQFF.

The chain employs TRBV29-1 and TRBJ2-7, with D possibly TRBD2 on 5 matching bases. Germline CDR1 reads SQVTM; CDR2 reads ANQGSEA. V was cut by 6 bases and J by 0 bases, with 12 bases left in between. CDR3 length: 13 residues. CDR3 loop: CSVSSGSSYEQYF. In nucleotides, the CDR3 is TGCAGCGTCTCGAGCGGCTCCTCCTACGAGCAGTACTTC.

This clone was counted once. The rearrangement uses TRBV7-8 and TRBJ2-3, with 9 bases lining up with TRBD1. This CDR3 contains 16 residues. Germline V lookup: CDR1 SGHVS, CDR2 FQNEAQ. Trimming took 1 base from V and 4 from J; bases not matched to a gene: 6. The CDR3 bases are TGTGCCAGCAGCTTAGGGAACAGGGGGCGCGCAGATACGCAGTATTTT. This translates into CASSLGNRGRADTQYF.

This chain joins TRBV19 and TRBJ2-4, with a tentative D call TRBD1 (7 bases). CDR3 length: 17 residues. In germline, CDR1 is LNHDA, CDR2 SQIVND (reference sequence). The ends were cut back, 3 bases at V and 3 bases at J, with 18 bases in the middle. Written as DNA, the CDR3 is TGTGCCAGTAGTATCTTCCGGGGGCAGGGGGGCAAAAACATTCAGTACTTC. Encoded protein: CASSIFRGQGGKNIQYF.

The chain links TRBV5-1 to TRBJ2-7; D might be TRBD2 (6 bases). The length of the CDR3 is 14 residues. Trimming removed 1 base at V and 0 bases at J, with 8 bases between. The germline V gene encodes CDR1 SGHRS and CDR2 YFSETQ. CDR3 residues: CASSLIGSSYEQYF. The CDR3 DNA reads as TGCGCCAGCAGCTTGATCGGGAGCTCCTACGAGCAGTACTTC. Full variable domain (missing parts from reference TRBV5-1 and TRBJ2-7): KAGVTQTPRYLIKTRGQQVTLSCSPISGHRSVSWYQQTPGQGLQFLFEYFSETQRNKGNFPGRFSGRQFSNSRSEMNVSTLELGDSALYLCASSLIGSSYEQYFGPGTRLTVT.

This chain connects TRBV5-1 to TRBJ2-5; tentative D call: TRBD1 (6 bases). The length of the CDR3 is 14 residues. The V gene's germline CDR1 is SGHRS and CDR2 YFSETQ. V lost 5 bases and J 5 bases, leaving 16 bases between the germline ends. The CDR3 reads CASRKGQGRETQYF. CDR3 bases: TGCGCCAGCAGAAAAGGTCAGGGGCGGGAGACCCAGTACTTC.

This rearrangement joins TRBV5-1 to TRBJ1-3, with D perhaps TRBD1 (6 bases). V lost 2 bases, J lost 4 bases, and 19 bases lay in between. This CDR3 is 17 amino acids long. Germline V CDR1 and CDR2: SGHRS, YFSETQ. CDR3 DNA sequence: TGCGCCAGCAGCTTAACAGGGTCGTCCAGTAGGGGAAACACCATATATTTT. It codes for CASSLTGSSSRGNTIYF. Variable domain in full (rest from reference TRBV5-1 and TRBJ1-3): KAGVTQTPRYLIKTRGQQVTLSCSPISGHRSVSWYQQTPGQGLQFLFEYFSETQRNKGNFPGRFSGRQFSNSRSEMNVSTLELGDSALYLCASSLTGSSSRGNTIYFGEGSWLTVV.

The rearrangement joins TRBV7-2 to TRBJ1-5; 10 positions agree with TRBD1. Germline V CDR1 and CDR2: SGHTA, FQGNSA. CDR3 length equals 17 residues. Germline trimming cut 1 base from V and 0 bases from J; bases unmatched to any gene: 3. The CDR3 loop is CASSLGTGGYSNQPQHF. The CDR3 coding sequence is TGTGCCAGCAGCTTAGGGACAGGGGGTTATAGCAATCAGCCCCAGCATTTT.

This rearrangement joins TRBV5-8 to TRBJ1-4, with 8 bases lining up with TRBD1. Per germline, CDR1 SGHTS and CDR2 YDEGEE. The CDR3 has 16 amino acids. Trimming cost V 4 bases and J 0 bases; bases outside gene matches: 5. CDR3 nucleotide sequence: TGTGCCAGCAGCGAGGGACAGGTGTCAACTAATGAAAAACTGTTTTTT. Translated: CASSEGQVSTNEKLFF.

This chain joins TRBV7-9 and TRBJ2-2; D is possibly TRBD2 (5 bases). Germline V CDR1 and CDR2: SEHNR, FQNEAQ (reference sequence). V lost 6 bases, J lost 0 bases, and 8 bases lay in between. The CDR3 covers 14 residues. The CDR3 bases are TGTGCCAGCAGAAGGACTGCGAACACCGGGGAGCTGTTTTTT. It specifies CASRRTANTGELFF.